Below are 20 T cell receptor beta chains sequenced from a single sample in a study of siplizumab effects on memory and regulatory T cells. Here immunoSEQ multiplex PCR was the method, and the copy in TCRdb shows in-frame clones only, minus some. The sample holds 100,000 to 120,000 clones, roughly 91% seen once. The sequenced sample consisted of CD4+ T cells sorted from blood. The source is a human donor in good health.

The genes are TRBV7-9 and TRBJ1-3; the D gene is possibly TRBD1 (5 bases). Germline-derived CDR1 and CDR2 are SEHNR and FQNEAQ (reference sequence). V gave up 5 bases and J gave up 1 base, with 15 bases separating them. CDR3 length: 16 amino acids. Here the CDR3 DNA reads TGTGCCAGCAGCCGCGGGACCGCTGGGTCTGGAAACACCATATATTTT. The encoded protein is CASSRGTAGSGNTIYF. The full variable domain, in which reference TRBV7-9 and TRBJ1-3 provide the parts outside the CDR3, is DTGVSQNPRHKITKRGQNVTFRCDPISEHNRLYWYRQTLGQGPEFLTYFQNEAQLEKSRLLSDRFSAERPKGSFSTLEIQRTEQGDSAMYLCASSRGTAGSGNTIYFGEGSWLTVV.

The chain links TRBV10-3 to TRBJ1-2; TRBD1 matches at 8 bases. Trimming took 2 bases from V and 8 from J; bases not matched to a gene: 10. The CDR3 has 15 amino acids. Germline-derived CDR1 and CDR2 are ENHRY and SYGVKD. This CDR3 is CAISEPGQGGRGYTF. CDR3 sequence (DNA): TGTGCCATCAGTGAGCCCGGACAGGGAGGACGAGGCTACACCTTC.

CDR3 sequence: CASSEGDSRNYGYTF. The CDR3 DNA reads TGTGCCAGCAGTGAGGGTGACAGTCGTAACTATGGCTACACCTTC. The chain recombines TRBV6-1 with TRBJ1-2; TRBD1 is a possible D gene (5 bases). V was clipped by 3 bases and J by 1 base, with 12 bases between them. Germline CDR1 and CDR2: MNHNS and SASEGT. CDR3 size: 15 residues.

The rearrangement joins TRBV27 to TRBJ1-1; D possibly corresponds to TRBD1 (5 bases). Trimming stripped 0 bases from V and 1 base from J, with 9 bases between. CDR1 is MNHEY and CDR2 is SMNVEV in the germline V gene (reference sequence). CDR3 length equals 15 residues. The CDR3 region is CASSLSGGQNTEAFF. The CDR3 coding sequence is TGTGCCAGCAGTTTATCAGGTGGACAGAACACTGAAGCTTTCTTT.

This chain uses TRBV5-1 with TRBJ2-7, with D possibly being TRBD1 or TRBD2 (6 bases each). Germline V lookup: CDR1 SGHRS, CDR2 YFSETQ. There are 15 residues in the CDR3. With 4 bases removed from V and 6 bases from J, the gap between germline ends came to 20 bases. Here the CDR3 reads CASSHLGGESGEQYF. The CDR3 coding sequence is TGCGCCAGCAGCCACTTGGGGGGCGAATCGGGCGAGCAGTACTTC.

Details on this clone: The same CDR3 is also encoded by other DNA sequences in this sample. The chain couples TRBV19 to TRBJ2-5, with 8 nucleotides matching TRBD1. The CDR3 runs to 14 residues. J lost 4 bases, V lost 3 bases, and 4 bases had no gene match. The germline V gene has CDR1 LNHDA and CDR2 SQIVND (reference sequence). The CDR3 bases are TGTGCCAGTAGTATCGGACAGGGTGCAGAGACCCAGTACTTC. Translation: CASSIGQGAETQYF. The variable domain in full, completed from reference TRBV19 and TRBJ2-5, reads DGGITQSPKYLFRKEGQNVTLSCEQNLNHDAMYWYRQDPGQGLRLIYYSQIVNDFQKGDIAEGYSVSREKKESFPLTVTSAQKNPTAFYLCASSIGQGAETQYFGPGTRLLVL.

This clone has only one observation. V usage is TRBV7-2 and J usage is TRBJ2-1, with D tentatively TRBD1 (6 bases). The germline gives CDR1 SGHTA, CDR2 FQGNSA. The CDR3 consists of 14 residues. Trimming pared 2 bases from V and 8 bases from J, leaving 13 bases between. Here the CDR3 DNA reads TGTGCCAGCAGCTTATTAGGCAGGGGCGATGAGCAGTTCTTC. This sequence encodes CASSLLGRGDEQFF. Using reference TRBV7-2 and TRBJ2-1 for the parts outside the CDR3, the full variable domain is GAGVSQSPSNKVTEKGKDVELRCDPISGHTALYWYRQSLGQGLEFLIYFQGNSAPDKSGLPSDRFSAERTGGSVSTLTIQRTQQEDSAVYLCASSLLGRGDEQFFGPGTRLTVL.

The chain uses TRBV6-1 and TRBJ2-4; D gene uncertain. Trimming stripped 4 bases from V and 9 bases from J, with 16 bases between. The CDR3 contains 14 residues. The germline CDR1 and CDR2 sequences are MNHNS and SASEGT. The CDR3 sequence: CASSAGDSRAIQYF. The DNA of the CDR3 is TGTGCCAGCAGTGCTGGGGATTCACGGGCCATTCAGTACTTC.

This chain joins TRBV7-3 and TRBJ2-3; 8 nucleotides agree with TRBD2. CDR3 length equals 13 residues. The V segment lost 6 bases and the J segment 10 bases; nucleotides outside the gene matches: 9. CDR1 is SGHTA, CDR2 FQGTGA, per germline. The CDR3 sequence is CASRGSSGESQYF. The CDR3 DNA sequence: TGTGCCAGCAGGGGAAGTAGCGGGGAGTCGCAGTATTTT.

This rearrangement joins TRBV18 to TRBJ1-2; D gene unclear. Trimming removed 5 bases at V and 3 bases at J, with 13 bases between. Germline CDR1 and CDR2: KGHSH and LQKENI. The CDR3 covers 14 residues. As DNA, the CDR3 is TGTGCCAGCTCAACGATCCAAAAGGACTATGGCTACACCTTC. Encoded protein: CASSTIQKDYGYTF.

This clone was seen only once. This chain uses TRBV15 with TRBJ1-4; 7 nucleotides align to TRBD1. The ends lost 9 bases at V and 8 bases at J; junction bases unmatched: 12. CDR3 size: 14 residues. The germline V gene has CDR1 LNHNV and CDR2 YYDKDF (reference sequence). Here the CDR3 reads CATGQVPEEEKLFF. The CDR3, as DNA: TGTGCCACAGGACAGGTACCTGAGGAGGAAAAACTGTTTTTT. The variable domain in full, with the rest retrieved from reference TRBV15 and TRBJ1-4, is DAMVIQNPRYQVTQFGKPVTLSCSQTLNHNVMYWYQQKSSQAPKLLFHYYDKDFNNEADTPDNFQSRRPNTSFCFLDIRSPGLGDTAMYLCATGQVPEEEKLFFGSGTQLSVL.

This clone was found once. The chain links TRBV11-1 to TRBJ2-5; D gene uncertain. The CDR3 is 12 amino acids. V lost 5 bases and J lost 2, with 6 bases in between. The germline V gene has CDR1 SGHAT and CDR2 FQDESV (reference sequence). CDR3 nucleotides: TGTGCCAGCAGCGTCCTTCAAGAGACCCAGTACTTC. It encodes CASSVLQETQYF.

V usage is TRBV7-9 and J usage is TRBJ2-5, with D perhaps TRBD2 (6 bases). Trimming took 6 bases from V and 5 from J, leaving 16 bases between them. Germline V gene lookup returns CDR1 SEHNR and CDR2 FQNEAQ (reference sequence). This CDR3 region has 14 residues. Written as DNA, the CDR3 is TGTGCCAGCAGTCATCCGGGGGTCGGGGAGACCCAGTACTTC. Protein product: CASSHPGVGETQYF.

The chain recombines TRBV4-2 with TRBJ1-3; D gene uncertain. Trimming removed 0 bases from V and 1 base from J, with 7 bases in between. This CDR3 comprises 15 residues. Germline V CDR1 and CDR2: LGHNA, YNFKEQ. The CDR3 sequence: CASSQDRTSGNTIYF. In DNA form, the CDR3 reads TGTGCCAGCAGCCAAGATAGGACTTCTGGAAACACCATATATTTT.

The chain joins TRBV19 to TRBJ1-2; D is perhaps TRBD1 (5 bases). With 0 bases removed from V and 7 bases from J, the gap between germline ends came to 6 bases. Germline lookup yields CDR1 LNHDA and CDR2 SQIVND (reference sequence). The CDR3 is made up of 12 amino acids. CDR3 protein: CASSIEGTGYTF. The DNA of the CDR3 is TGTGCCAGTAGTATAGAGGGGACTGGCTACACCTTC.

This chain connects TRBV7-2 to TRBJ1-4; TRBD1 agrees at 12 bases. With V trimmed by 5 bases and J by 3 bases, 10 bases remained unmatched. CDR1 SGHTA and CDR2 FQGNSA come from the germline V gene. The CDR3 covers 18 residues. CDR3 DNA sequence: TGTGCCAGCAGCCCTAGGCCGGGACAGGGGGCAGCTAATGAAAAACTGTTTTTT. It specifies CASSPRPGQGAANEKLFF.

The gene calls are TRBV5-1 and TRBJ2-1; 9 bases line up with TRBD1. CDR3 size: 14 residues. The J segment lost 12 bases and the V segment lost 0 bases, leaving 7 bases of the junction unmatched. Germline CDR1 is SGHRS and CDR2 is YFSETQ. The CDR3 DNA is TGCGCCAGCAGCTTGGGTGGACAGGGGCATGGGCAGTTCTTC. This gives the protein CASSLGGQGHGQFF.

This chain connects TRBV19 to TRBJ1-4, with 8 bases aligning to TRBD1. The CDR3 covers 15 residues. With 5 bases clipped from V and 8 bases from J, the junction kept 10 bases outside the gene matches. Germline CDR1 reads LNHDA; CDR2 reads SQIVND (reference sequence). The CDR3 loop reads CASSPGQGRGEKLFF. CDR3 coding DNA: TGTGCCAGTAGTCCCGGACAGGGTCGGGGCGAAAAACTGTTTTTT.

V and J are TRBV4-2 and TRBJ2-2; D call uncertain. Germline assignment: CDR1 LGHNA and CDR2 YNFKEQ. The V gene lost 4 bases and the J gene lost 0 bases, with 9 bases spanning the gap. The CDR3 covers 15 residues. The CDR3 DNA reads TGTGCCAGCAGCCTCGGGCTAGCGAACACCGGGGAGCTGTTTTTT. The encoded protein is CASSLGLANTGELFF.

V and J are TRBV18 and TRBJ1-4; TRBD1 might be the D (6 bases). This CDR3 contains 16 residues. The V and J ends lost 6 bases and 2 bases respectively, with 16 bases between them. CDR1 is KGHSH, CDR2 LQKENI, per germline. CDR3 nucleotides: TGTGCCAGCTCTCCCGGGGGGCCCGCGACTAATGAAAAACTGTTTTTT. This sequence encodes CASSPGGPATNEKLFF.